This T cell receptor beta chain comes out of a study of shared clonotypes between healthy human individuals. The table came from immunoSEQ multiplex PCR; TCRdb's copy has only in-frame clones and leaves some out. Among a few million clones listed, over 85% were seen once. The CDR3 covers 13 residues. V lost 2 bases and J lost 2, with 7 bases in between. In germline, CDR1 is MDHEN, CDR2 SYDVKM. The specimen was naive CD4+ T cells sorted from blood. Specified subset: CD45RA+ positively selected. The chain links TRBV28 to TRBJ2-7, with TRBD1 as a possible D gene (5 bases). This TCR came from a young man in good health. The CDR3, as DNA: TGTGCCAGCAGTTTAGTACAGGCCTACGAGCAGTACTTC. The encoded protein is CASSLVQAYEQYF.